This TCR beta chain is from a study of blood T cell repertoires in COVID-19 (dated by TCRdb to 2018 to 2020). Some background on the complete study: The collaborator samples originated in the United States, Italy and Spain and spanned the acute and convalescent phases of COVID-19. The dataset comprised deeply sampled blood TCRbeta repertoires from subjects exposed to, actively infected with, or recovered from COVID-19. Where HLA class I and class II types were available, the types were taken from metadata supplied by the sample provider, not from assay-based typing. Samples came from the ongoing ImmuneRACE study (first 160 participants) plus 1,254 subjects from 6 global collaborators. The material from the prospective study consisted of cDNA or gDNA derived from T cells, B-cell-depleted T cells, or PBMCs. The repertoires were made available in a free public database intended to serve as a resource for research on the immune response to SARS-CoV-2. Nearly every sample came with metadata listing a de-identified subject ID, COVID-19 status, age in years and sex.

Beyond this particular receptor, the publication reports: The amount of clinical and demographic metadata varied by source and participant and was provided uncurated.

Each collaborating institution followed its own protocols to collect whole blood in K2EDTA tubes. For TCRbeta analysis, collaborator samples were shipped as frozen whole blood, as isolated PBMCs, or as DNA extracted from either sample type. In regard to this clone: Its antigen specificity is not known. Base qualities are not at hand, and no much larger clone is one base apart.

The immunoSEQ Assay, a bias-controlled multiplex PCR, was used to amplify TCRbeta CDR3 regions from genomic DNA. As for the original processing: Nucleated cell counts per sample were estimated from amplification of reference gene primers within the assay. To quantify the absolute abundance of each unique TCRbeta CDR3 rearrangement, sequence reads were collapsed and filtered. For each sample, productive Simpson clonality was calculated by taking the square root of Simpson's diversity index across productive rearrangements. The table was pulled from immuneACCESS by TCRdb, which kept in-frame rearrangements only. Such tables lose some clones; where checked, under half of the loss comes from unresolved V genes, and the rest has no known cause. V, J and clone size reflect that table, while D and trimming were determined from the DNA. Within this sample are 35,000 to 45,000 clones, with 75% to 80% of them counted one time only. The ten largest clones represent 25% to 35% of the sample.

The clonotype was recovered from a woman in her seventies with acute or convalescent COVID-19. Sequenced: peripheral blood.

The nucleotide sequence is TGTGCCAGCAGCTTCACCGGGACTACGGCCGATGAGCAGTTCTTC. This sequence encodes CASSFTGTTADEQFF. Here the chain combines TRBV7-3 and TRBJ2-1, and 7 bases in between align with TRBD2. The CDR3 covers 15 residues, taking in both the cysteine and the phenylalanine. Just CDR3 DNA is preserved here, 45 bases in frame from base 1. Looking up the germline V gene yields CDR1 SGHTA and CDR2 FQGTGA. V ends up 3 bases short and J 8 bases short, with an unmatched junction base count of 10.